Listed below are T cell receptor beta chains from one sample, sequenced in a study of blood T cell repertoires in COVID-19. Assay: immunoSEQ multiplex PCR; the TCRdb copy retains only in-frame clones and omits some. The table includes approximately 260,000 clones, roughly 88% detected once. The sequenced sample consisted of PBMCs or T cells enriched from blood (not recorded which). Every receptor here comes from a woman in her thirties or forties with acute COVID-19. The CDR3 runs from the conserved cysteine through the conserved F or W. D genes are given only for firm matches.

CDR3aa: CASSRAERGTDTQYF; len: 15; v_gene: TRBV7-8; d_gene: -; j_gene: TRBJ2-3
CDR3aa: CASSDSVNYNEQFF; len: 14; v_gene: TRBV19; d_gene: -; j_gene: TRBJ2-1
CDR3aa: CASSTNRGYEQYF; len: 13; v_gene: TRBV19; d_gene: -; j_gene: TRBJ2-7
CDR3aa: CASSIVASGDTEAFF; len: 15; v_gene: TRBV19; d_gene: -; j_gene: TRBJ1-1
CDR3aa: CASSPDRVTTGELFF; len: 15; v_gene: TRBV28; d_gene: TRBD1; j_gene: TRBJ2-2
CDR3aa: CASSLLAAGDVNNEQFF; len: 17; v_gene: TRBV7-9; d_gene: TRBD2; j_gene: TRBJ2-1
CDR3aa: CASRQSGGQPQHF; len: 13; v_gene: TRBV6-5; d_gene: -; j_gene: TRBJ1-5
CDR3aa: CASSLVPGGTEAFF; len: 14; v_gene: TRBV5-8; d_gene: -; j_gene: TRBJ1-1
CDR3aa: CASSLGDSSNQPQHF; len: 15; v_gene: TRBV7-9; d_gene: -; j_gene: TRBJ1-5
CDR3aa: CASSGSNRGNTEAFF; len: 15; v_gene: TRBV18; d_gene: -; j_gene: TRBJ1-1
CDR3aa: CATAQNTGELFF; len: 12; v_gene: TRBV24-1; d_gene: -; j_gene: TRBJ2-2
CDR3aa: CASTITGTGAYNEQFF; len: 16; v_gene: TRBV27; d_gene: -; j_gene: TRBJ2-1
CDR3aa: CAISESRRGGEKLFF; len: 15; v_gene: TRBV10-3; d_gene: -; j_gene: TRBJ1-4
CDR3aa: CASRLTGGNGYTF; len: 13; v_gene: TRBV3-1/TRBV3-2; d_gene: TRBD1; j_gene: TRBJ1-2
CDR3aa: CASSATLAGGEQFF; len: 14; v_gene: TRBV6-4; d_gene: TRBD2; j_gene: TRBJ2-1
CDR3aa: CASSGDQGAGYNEQFF; len: 16; v_gene: TRBV5-1; d_gene: TRBD1; j_gene: TRBJ2-1
CDR3aa: CASSPRHTWYEQYF; len: 14; v_gene: TRBV7-9; d_gene: -; j_gene: TRBJ2-7
CDR3aa: CAWRGQGAHEQYF; len: 13; v_gene: TRBV30; d_gene: TRBD1; j_gene: TRBJ2-7
CDR3aa: CASSFIAGEGETQYF; len: 15; v_gene: TRBV5-1; d_gene: TRBD2; j_gene: TRBJ2-5
CDR3aa: CASSFQVIGTVTEAFF; len: 16; v_gene: TRBV7-2; d_gene: -; j_gene: TRBJ1-1
CDR3aa: CASSSKDRFNQPQHF; len: 15; v_gene: TRBV5-6; d_gene: -; j_gene: TRBJ1-5
CDR3aa: CASSYSAGRANTGELFF; len: 17; v_gene: TRBV6-2/TRBV6-3; d_gene: -; j_gene: TRBJ2-2
CDR3aa: CASWGLAGVGEQYF; len: 14; v_gene: TRBV10-2; d_gene: TRBD2; j_gene: TRBJ2-7
CDR3aa: CASSLTGGVATNEKLFF; len: 17; v_gene: TRBV28; d_gene: TRBD1; j_gene: TRBJ1-4
CDR3aa: CASSLPAGGRSDTQYF; len: 16; v_gene: TRBV5-1; d_gene: TRBD2; j_gene: TRBJ2-3
CDR3aa: CASSIRVLHLQFF; len: 13; v_gene: TRBV13; d_gene: -; j_gene: TRBJ2-1
CDR3aa: CASSLDSPSSYNEQFF; len: 16; v_gene: TRBV5-1; d_gene: -; j_gene: TRBJ2-1
CDR3aa: CAYRPGQGSYGYTF; len: 14; v_gene: TRBV30; d_gene: TRBD1; j_gene: TRBJ1-2
CDR3aa: CASSELWGYKNIQYF; len: 15; v_gene: TRBV2; d_gene: -; j_gene: TRBJ2-4
CDR3aa: CASTGAGTKNEQFF; len: 14; v_gene: TRBV5-1; d_gene: -; j_gene: TRBJ2-1
CDR3aa: CASSIAEGLAGVGYNEQFF; len: 19; v_gene: TRBV19; d_gene: TRBD2; j_gene: TRBJ2-1
CDR3aa: CASSPGRSTEAFF; len: 13; v_gene: TRBV19; d_gene: -; j_gene: TRBJ1-1
CDR3aa: CASSFSGSYEQFF; len: 13; v_gene: TRBV6-2/TRBV6-3; d_gene: TRBD2; j_gene: TRBJ2-1
CDR3aa: CASSSTKTGGAGELFF; len: 16; v_gene: TRBV5-4; d_gene: TRBD1; j_gene: TRBJ2-2
CDR3aa: CASSLADPGLQHF; len: 13; v_gene: TRBV11-2; d_gene: -; j_gene: TRBJ1-5
CDR3aa: CASSIDRNYGYTF; len: 13; v_gene: TRBV27; d_gene: -; j_gene: TRBJ1-2
CDR3aa: CASSTLPRGEQFF; len: 13; v_gene: TRBV19; d_gene: -; j_gene: TRBJ2-1
CDR3aa: CATSDPGLAGLYNEQFF; len: 17; v_gene: TRBV24-1; d_gene: TRBD2; j_gene: TRBJ2-1
CDR3aa: CASSVATNEKLFF; len: 13; v_gene: TRBV9; d_gene: -; j_gene: TRBJ1-4